This is a list of T cell receptor beta chains from one sample in a study of response to subunit inactivated influenza vaccine. TCRdb re-called the RT-PCR reads through MiXCR, storing one row per CDR3 protein. This sample carries some 150,000 distinct CDR3 sequences, approximately 12% of them seen once, and the ten largest clones take less than 30%. This sample also appeared in a second study, on T cells expressing NK-cell markers.

This specimen consisted of CD8+ T cells sorted from PBMCs, obtained 11 to 12 days after vaccination. These receptors came from a man aged 45 to 65 who received an inactivated influenza vaccine. Both conserved end residues are part of each CDR3. The order of the fields is J gene, clone size, D gene, CDR3 length, V gene, CDR3 protein, CDR3 DNA. A D gene is named only where the DNA matches it firmly. Rows give clone size only sometimes, using once, few, many, or a class for an expanded clone.

>TRBJ1-2|few|-|16|TRBV4-3
CASSQATASPYYGYTF
TGCGCCAGCAGCCAAGCTACAGCCTCTCCTTACTATGGCTACACCTTC
>TRBJ2-1|few|TRBD2|16|TRBV27
CASSLSPREAPWEQFF
TGTGCCAGCAGTTTATCCCCGCGGGAGGCTCCCTGGGAGCAGTTCTTC
>TRBJ2-1|-|TRBD2|15|TRBV28
CASSPSGMWPNEQFF
TGTGCCAGCAGTCCTAGCGGGATGTGGCCCAATGAGCAGTTCTTC
>TRBJ2-1|-|-|14|TRBV5-6
CASSQTAGIDEQFF
TGTGCCAGCAGCCAAACGGCAGGGATCGATGAGCAGTTCTTC
>TRBJ2-5|-|-|15|TRBV3-1
CASRQESTPQETQYF
TGTGCCAGCAGACAGGAGAGTACACCACAAGAGACCCAGTACTTC
>TRBJ2-7|few|TRBD1|16|TRBV7-9
CASSSWTGVTFYEQYF
TGTGCCAGCAGCTCCTGGACAGGGGTTACTTTCTACGAGCAGTACTTC
>TRBJ1-2|many|-|14|TRBV28
CASSRAESLYGYTF
TGTGCCAGCAGTCGCGCAGAGAGCCTCTATGGCTACACCTTC
>TRBJ2-1|-|-|12|TRBV24-1
CATSLGAGEQFF
TGTGCCACCAGTCTGGGGGCGGGTGAGCAGTTCTTC
>TRBJ2-7|-|-|15|TRBV9
CASSPGGGPSYEQYF
TGTGCCAGCTCCCCTGGCGGGGGCCCCTCCTACGAGCAGTACTTC
>TRBJ2-1|many|-|16|TRBV15
CATSRDLSNSYNEQFF
TGTGCCACCAGCAGAGATCTCAGTAACTCCTACAATGAGCAGTTCTTC
>TRBJ2-5|-|-|13|TRBV10-2
CASSADRQETQYF
TGCGCCAGCAGTGCTGACAGACAAGAGACCCAGTACTTC
>TRBJ2-7|few|-|13|TRBV7-9
CASSSPSSYEQYF
TGTGCCAGCAGCTCCCCGAGCTCCTACGAGCAGTACTTC
>TRBJ2-1|few|-|14|TRBV20-1
CSGDPTGSGNEQFF
TGCAGTGGGGATCCGACAGGTTCGGGCAATGAGCAGTTCTTC
>TRBJ1-3|many|-|12|TRBV20-1
CSARVAGNTIYF
TGCAGTGCTAGAGTTGCTGGAAACACCATATATTTT
>TRBJ2-7|many|-|13|TRBV28
CAGSPGPSYEQYF
TGTGCCGGCTCGCCCGGTCCCTCCTACGAGCAGTACTTC
>TRBJ2-7|-|-|14|TRBV5-1
CASSVYRDAYEQYF
TGCGCCAGCAGCGTTTACCGGGACGCCTACGAGCAGTACTTC
>TRBJ2-2|-|-|15|TRBV12-3/TRBV12-4
CASSTGDGDTGELFF
TGTGCCAGCAGCACCGGGGACGGAGACACCGGGGAGCTGTTTTTT
>TRBJ1-1|few|-|11|TRBV19
CASSYNSEAFF
TGTGCCAGTAGTTATAACTCTGAAGCTTTCTTT
>TRBJ2-1|-|-|13|TRBV28
CASSLLGYNEQFF
TGTGCCAGCAGTTTACTTGGATACAATGAGCAGTTCTTC
>TRBJ2-4|few|-|11|TRBV28
CASSFRGSEYF
TGTGCCAGCAGTTTCCGAGGGTCGGAGTACTTC
>TRBJ1-5|many|-|14|TRBV28
CASSSGSSNQPQHF
TGTGCCAGCAGTTCAGGGTCCAGCAATCAGCCCCAGCATTTT